Listed here are 11 T cell receptor beta chains from one sample, sequenced in a study of cytomegalovirus exposure and HLA in healthy donors. The PCR made use of 60 Vbeta and 13 Jbeta primers. Assay: immunoSEQ multiplex PCR; the TCRdb copy retains only in-frame clones and omits some. The table shows more than 130,000 clones, with roughly three quarters occurring only once. The source material was PBMCs. These receptors were obtained from a woman in her 50s in good health and CMV-seronegative.

The rearrangement joins TRBV6-5 to TRBJ2-5, with a tentative D call TRBD2 (6 bases). V was pared by 5 bases and J by 4 bases, with 11 bases between. Per germline, CDR1 MNHEY and CDR2 SVGAGI. This CDR3 has 13 amino acids. CDR3 amino acids: CASSPDGGETQYF. The CDR3 DNA reads TGTGCCAGCAGTCCGGACGGGGGAGAGACCCAGTACTTC.

The chain has TRBV19 and TRBJ2-2, with TRBD1 matching 9 bases. Germline lookup yields CDR1 LNHDA and CDR2 SQIVND (reference sequence). Losses at the gene ends were 5 bases for V and 0 bases for J; bases not matched to a gene: 1. This CDR3 is built from 15 residues. CDR3 DNA sequence: TGTGCCAGTAGTGACAGGGGGGCGAACACCGGGGAGCTGTTTTTT. It codes for CASSDRGANTGELFF.

V gene TRBV6-4 combines with J gene TRBJ2-1; 14 bases are shared with TRBD2. V was pared by 6 bases and J by 7 bases, with 8 bases of the junction left unmatched. This CDR3 contains 16 residues. The V gene's germline CDR1 is MRHNA and CDR2 SNTAGT. As DNA, the CDR3 is TGTGCCAGCAGCCGGACTAGCGGGGGGCAAGGGAATGAGCAGTTCTTC. This encodes CASSRTSGGQGNEQFF.

This clone came up many times. The chain combines TRBV2 with TRBJ1-2, with a tentative D call TRBD1 (6 bases). CDR1 is SNHLY and CDR2 is FYNNEI in the germline V gene. This CDR3 has 12 amino acids. V was cut by 7 bases and J by 8 bases, with 14 bases left in between. In nucleotides, the CDR3 is TGTGCCAGCAACCCCCAGGGGATCGGCTACACCTTC. This encodes CASNPQGIGYTF.

This clone was observed once. The rearrangement joins TRBV28 to TRBJ2-5; a weak D match, TRBD1 (6 bases). CDR3 length: 14 residues. The germline V gene has CDR1 MDHEN and CDR2 SYDVKM. Deletions cut 1 base from V and 4 bases from J, with 10 bases between. The chain's CDR3 is CASSLSGVGETQYF. DNA for the CDR3: TGTGCCAGCAGTTTATCAGGGGTGGGAGAGACCCAGTACTTC.

This sequence joins TRBV7-9 and TRBJ1-2; unclear D gene. Germline loops: CDR1 SEHNR, CDR2 FQNEAQ (reference sequence). Deletions cut 2 bases from V and 6 bases from J, with 10 bases between. The CDR3 length is 13 residues. Written as DNA, the CDR3 is TGTGCCAGCAGCTTAACGGAGTTCCATGGCTACACCTTC. Translating gives CASSLTEFHGYTF.

This clone was detected once. The chain recombines TRBV5-4 with TRBJ1-2; D is possibly TRBD1 (5 bases). In germline, CDR1 is SGHNT, CDR2 YYREEE (reference sequence). The germline V and J ends were trimmed by 3 bases and 2 bases, with 8 bases remaining between them. This CDR3 spans 13 amino acids. The CDR3 nucleotides read TGTGCCAGCAGCTGGGCAGGGAACTATGGCTACACCTTC. Its protein is CASSWAGNYGYTF.

The rearrangement links TRBV4-1 to TRBJ2-3; D is unresolved. Germline V CDR1 and CDR2: MGHRA, YSYEKL. Trimming pared 2 bases from V and 0 bases from J, leaving 3 bases between. This CDR3 comprises 13 residues. The CDR3 region has the DNA TGCGCCAGCAGCCAACCTAGCACAGATACGCAGTATTTT. Residues: CASSQPSTDTQYF.

The chain couples TRBV11-2 to TRBJ1-4; the D gene is possibly TRBD1 (5 bases). Germline V lookup: CDR1 SGHAT, CDR2 FQNNGV. The CDR3 contains 14 residues. Trimming removed 3 bases from V and 6 bases from J, with 11 bases in between. CDR3 nucleotide sequence: TGTGCCAGCAGCTTCGACAGCCGGGATGAAAAACTGTTTTTT. Translated: CASSFDSRDEKLFF.

J is TRBJ1-4 and V is TRBV5-6; TRBD1 matches at 7 bases. Looked up from germline, CDR1 is SGHDT and CDR2 is YYEEEE. After removal of 4 bases from V and 7 bases from J, the junction contained 7 bases not matched to a gene. This CDR3 is built from 14 residues. This CDR3 reads CASSTTTGSEKLFF. CDR3 bases: TGTGCCAGCAGCACGACGACAGGGTCTGAAAAACTGTTTTTT.

This clone was seen a handful of times. The chain uses TRBV19 and TRBJ2-2; D ambiguous. The CDR3 covers 14 residues. Germline CDR1 LNHDA, CDR2 SQIVND (reference sequence). The V and J ends lost 1 base and 6 bases respectively, with 9 bases between them. The CDR3 is CASSIGEDPGELFF. The CDR3 coding sequence is TGTGCCAGTAGTATAGGAGAGGATCCCGGGGAGCTGTTTTTT.